The 22 T cell receptor beta chains listed next were all sequenced from one sample in a study of blood T cells in healthy people across ages. Sample-barcoded 5' priming and a J-beta primer mix drove a second PCR of roughly 7 to 11 cycles. TCRdb processed the 5' RACE reads anew with MiXCR; each CDR3 protein has one entry. The repertoire consists of around 940,000 distinct CDR3 sequences, with roughly 47% occurring once and the leading ten covering about a fifth. Sequencing used blood. Receptor source: a woman aged 60-70 years in good health.

V and J are TRBV2 and TRBJ2-3; the D is unclear. The V end was cut by 8 bases, the J end by 9 bases, with 15 bases between. Germline CDR1 SNHLY, CDR2 FYNNEI. The CDR3 is 12 amino acids. The CDR3 nucleotides are TGTGCCAGCGATCCCGGTAGCAGAACGCAGTATTTT. This gives the protein CASDPGSRTQYF. The full variable domain, with the rest looked up from reference TRBV2 and TRBJ2-3, is EPEVTQTPSHQVTQMGQEVILRCVPISNHLYFYWYRQILGQKVEFLVSFYNNEISEKSEIFDDQFSVERPDGSNFTLKIRSTKLEDSAMYFCASDPGSRTQYFGPGTRLTVL.

This clonotype occurred once. The V gene is TRBV5-6, the J gene TRBJ2-2, with TRBD2 as a possible D gene (5 bases). V lost 1 base and J 0 bases, leaving 13 bases between the germline ends. Germline values: CDR1 SGHDT, CDR2 YYEEEE. The CDR3 is made up of 17 amino acids. The CDR3 sequence is CASSLRRSGTNTGELFF. CDR3 DNA: TGTGCCAGCAGCTTGCGACGGTCCGGGACGAACACCGGGGAGCTGTTTTTT.

This clonotype was detected only a few times. The V call is TRBV24-1, the J call TRBJ2-2; D possibly corresponds to TRBD1 (5 bases). This CDR3 has 17 residues. Between the trimmed V and J ends, which lost 9 bases and 6 bases, there was a span of 25 bases. Per germline, CDR1 KGHDR and CDR2 SFDVKD. The CDR3 bases are TGTGCCACCCCGCGAAGGGGCCACCCCCTCTACCCCGGGGAGCTGTTTTTT. It translates to CATPRRGHPLYPGELFF.

This clonotype was seen a few times. The chain is built from TRBV29-1 and TRBJ2-3; tentatively, D is TRBD2 (6 bases). This CDR3 spans 12 amino acids. Trimming pared 6 bases from V and 7 bases from J, leaving 14 bases between. Germline V CDR1 and CDR2: SQVTM, ANQGSEA. CDR3 loop: CSVRDDAYTQYF. The CDR3 DNA reads as TGCAGCGTGCGGGACGACGCGTATACGCAGTATTTT.

This clonotype was observed at least ten times. DNA for the CDR3: TGCAGCGTTTCGGTCCAGGGCCCTTCCGAGCAGTACTTC. This translates into CSVSVQGPSEQYF. The chain recombines TRBV29-1 with TRBJ2-7; TRBD1 might be the D (5 bases). Trimming removed 5 bases from V and 6 bases from J, with 17 bases in between. This CDR3 is built from 13 residues. The germline gives CDR1 SQVTM, CDR2 ANQGSEA.

The chain couples TRBV18 to TRBJ1-2, with TRBD1 identical over 7 bases. J gave up 5 bases and V 6 bases, and 12 bases lay outside the gene matches. Germline V lookup: CDR1 KGHSH, CDR2 LQKENI. The CDR3 is made up of 15 amino acids. CDR3 residues: CASSADPGQLYGYTF. The DNA of the CDR3 is TGTGCCAGCTCGGCCGATCCGGGACAGTTGTATGGCTACACCTTC. The full variable domain, completed using reference TRBV18 and TRBJ1-2, is NAGVMQNPRHLVRRRGQEARLRCSPMKGHSHVYWYRQLPEEGLKFMVYLQKENIIDESGMPKERFSAEFPKEGPSILRIQQVVRGDSAAYFCASSADPGQLYGYTFGSGTRLTVV.

Comments on this clonotype: This could be a read error, since a much larger clone is one nucleotide away. The gene calls are TRBV12-3 or TRBV12-4 and TRBJ2-1; 11 positions match TRBD1. The CDR3 runs 16 residues. CDR3 coding DNA: TGTACCAGCAGGACAACTTCGGGACAGGGGGGTAATGAGCAGTTCTTC. Encoded protein: CTSRTTSGQGGNEQFF.

This chain joins TRBV29-1 and TRBJ2-1; tentative D call: TRBD2 (6 bases). The germline V gene has CDR1 SQVTM and CDR2 ANQGSEA. There are 13 residues in the CDR3. Trimming left V 4 bases short and J 5 bases short, with 12 bases between. Here the CDR3 DNA reads TGCAGCGTTGTGGCGGGGCCTCACAATGAGCAGTTCTTC. Residues: CSVVAGPHNEQFF.

The genes are TRBV6-6 and TRBJ1-5; 7 bases are shared with TRBD1. In germline, CDR1 is MNHNY, CDR2 SVGAGI (reference sequence). The CDR3 covers 17 residues. V lost 5 bases and J lost 4; bases outside the gene matches: 14. The CDR3 DNA is TGTGCCAGCAGTCCAATCGCCCGACAGGGAGGGAATCAGCCCCAGCATTTT. Its translation is CASSPIARQGGNQPQHF.

V is TRBV6-2 or TRBV6-3 and J is TRBJ2-7, with 9 bases matching TRBD2. CDR1 and CDR2 (germline): MNHEY, SVGEGT. This CDR3 is built from 16 residues. V lost 7 bases, J lost 4 bases, and 14 bases stayed unmatched. The CDR3 here is CASTEQGGRGRYEQYF. CDR3 in DNA: TGTGCCAGCACCGAACAGGGCGGGAGGGGACGTTACGAGCAGTACTTC.

The chain employs TRBV7-2 and TRBJ2-7, with 13 bases fitting TRBD2. V shed 6 bases, J shed 4 bases, and the junction held 6 bases outside the gene matches. CDR3 length: 15 amino acids. Germline loops: CDR1 SGHTA, CDR2 FQGNSA. The CDR3 DNA reads TGTGCCAGCAGGGCAGGACTAGCGGGAGCGTACGAGCAGTACTTC. This codes for CASRAGLAGAYEQYF.

This clonotype was observed many times. This chain uses TRBV7-9 with TRBJ2-5, with D perhaps TRBD1 or TRBD2 (5 bases each). This CDR3 is 10 amino acids long. Germline V gene data show CDR1 as SEHNR and CDR2 as FQNEAQ (reference sequence). The V end was cut by 11 bases, the J end by 5 bases, with 9 bases between. The DNA for the CDR3 is TGTGCCGGGGGTGAGGAGACCCAGTACTTC. Amino acid sequence: CAGGEETQYF.

This clonotype was picked up a small number of times. V and J are TRBV4-2 and TRBJ2-7, with D possibly being TRBD2 (6 bases). Germline V lookup: CDR1 LGHNA, CDR2 YNFKEQ. Between the trimmed V and J ends, which lost 0 bases and 0 bases, there was a span of 12 bases. The CDR3 extends over 16 amino acids. CDR3 protein: CASSQDLVAVSYEQYF. CDR3 DNA sequence: TGTGCCAGCAGCCAAGATTTGGTAGCGGTCTCCTACGAGCAGTACTTC.

About this clonotype itself: Mismatch with germline at one junction end may stem from a read error. The chain links TRBV12-3 or TRBV12-4 to TRBJ2-3, with 7 bases that match TRBD2. The CDR3 loop spans 13 amino acids. The CDR3 nucleotides read TGTGCCAGCGTGGGAGGGAGAGCAGATATGCAGTATTTT. Protein: CASVGGRADMQYF.

This clonotype showed up just a few times. The rearrangement uses TRBV7-2 and TRBJ2-7, with D perhaps matching TRBD2 (5 bases). CDR1 and CDR2 from the germline V gene are SGHTA and FQGNSA. CDR3 length: 14 residues. Trimming removed 6 bases from V and 2 bases from J, with 14 bases in between. The CDR3 here is CASRKTGNPYEQYF. CDR3 sequence (DNA): TGTGCCAGCAGAAAAACCGGGAACCCCTACGAGCAGTACTTC.

V and J are TRBV18 and TRBJ2-7; weak D call: TRBD1 (5 bases). V shed 3 bases and J shed 5 bases, with 11 bases lying between them. The CDR3 sequence is 13 residues long. The germline V gene has CDR1 KGHSH and CDR2 LQKENI. The DNA for the CDR3 is TGTGCCAGCTCACCTACAGGTTTCCACGAGCAGTACTTC. Translating it yields CASSPTGFHEQYF. Filled out from reference TRBV18 and TRBJ2-7, the complete variable domain reads NAGVMQNPRHLVRRRGQEARLRCSPMKGHSHVYWYRQLPEEGLKFMVYLQKENIIDESGMPKERFSAEFPKEGPSILRIQQVVRGDSAAYFCASSPTGFHEQYFGPGTRLTVT.

This clonotype was recorded a few times. V gene TRBV7-2 combines with J gene TRBJ2-5; D is perhaps TRBD2 (5 bases). The germline V and J ends were trimmed by 2 bases and 11 bases, with 27 bases remaining between them. This CDR3 contains 17 residues. Germline V CDR1 and CDR2: SGHTA, FQGNSA. The CDR3 region is CASSLMGTGLGAYEQYF. CDR3 bases: TGTGCCAGCAGCTTAATGGGTACGGGGTTAGGTGCCTATGAGCAGTACTTC.

The V call is TRBV7-2, the J call TRBJ2-3; 8 bases map to TRBD2. The CDR3 spans 15 residues. The trim removed 5 bases at V and 0 bases at J, leaving 4 bases unmatched. Germline assignment: CDR1 SGHTA and CDR2 FQGNSA. CDR3 in amino acids: CASSPWTSSTDTQYF. The CDR3 region has the DNA TGTGCCAGCAGCCCCTGGACTAGCAGCACAGATACGCAGTATTTT.

A few counts support this clonotype. This chain uses TRBV5-1 with TRBJ2-7, with D possibly TRBD2 on 6 matching bases. V lost 0 bases and J 0 bases, leaving 16 bases between the germline ends. The CDR3 length is 17 residues. Germline V CDR1 and CDR2: SGHRS, YFSETQ. For the CDR3, the DNA is TGCGCCAGCAGCTTGGATGGTAGCGGAGTTTCCTCCTACGAGCAGTACTTC. This codes for CASSLDGSGVSSYEQYF.

The V and J genes are TRBV15 and TRBJ1-5, with D perhaps matching TRBD1 (5 bases). The CDR3 is made up of 13 amino acids. The germline V and J ends were trimmed by 7 bases and 5 bases, with 12 bases remaining between them. Germline V lookup: CDR1 LNHNV, CDR2 YYDKDF (reference sequence). CDR3: CATNRNGDQPQHF. In nucleotides, the CDR3 is TGTGCCACCAACAGGAATGGGGATCAGCCCCAGCATTTT.

The genes are TRBV5-1 and TRBJ2-1; D possibly corresponds to TRBD2 (5 bases). The length of the CDR3 is 12 residues. Deletions cut 10 bases from V and 4 bases from J, with 12 bases between. The germline V gene encodes CDR1 SGHRS and CDR2 YFSETQ. CDR3 region: CAGSARYNEQFF. CDR3 coding DNA: TGCGCCGGGAGTGCGAGATACAATGAGCAGTTCTTC.

This clonotype occurred a few times. The V call is TRBV24-1, the J call TRBJ2-5; D ambiguous. This CDR3 is 13 amino acids long. V dropped 3 bases and J dropped 5 bases, with 9 bases sitting between them. CDR1 and CDR2 from the germline V gene are KGHDR and SFDVKD. Here the CDR3 DNA reads TGTGCCACCAGTGATAGCAGTCGGGAGACCCAGTACTTC. As protein: CATSDSSRETQYF.